This T cell receptor beta chain comes out of a study of blood T cell repertoires in COVID-19. Profiling relied on immunoSEQ multiplex PCR, and the TCRdb table lists in-frame clones only, not all of them. The sample has approximately 96,000 clones; 85% to 95% are singletons. This CDR3 spans 15 amino acids. V dropped 5 bases and J dropped 5 bases, with 16 bases sitting between them. Germline V gene sequence: CDR1 LNHNV, CDR2 YYDKDF (reference sequence). The sequenced sample was peripheral blood. This clonotype was obtained from a man aged 55 to 70 with acute or convalescent COVID-19. The rearrangement links TRBV15 to TRBJ1-5; maybe TRBD1 (6 bases). DNA for the CDR3: TGTGCCACCAGCCTTGGACAGCAAGAGTATCAGCCCCAGCATTTT. Protein: CATSLGQQEYQPQHF.